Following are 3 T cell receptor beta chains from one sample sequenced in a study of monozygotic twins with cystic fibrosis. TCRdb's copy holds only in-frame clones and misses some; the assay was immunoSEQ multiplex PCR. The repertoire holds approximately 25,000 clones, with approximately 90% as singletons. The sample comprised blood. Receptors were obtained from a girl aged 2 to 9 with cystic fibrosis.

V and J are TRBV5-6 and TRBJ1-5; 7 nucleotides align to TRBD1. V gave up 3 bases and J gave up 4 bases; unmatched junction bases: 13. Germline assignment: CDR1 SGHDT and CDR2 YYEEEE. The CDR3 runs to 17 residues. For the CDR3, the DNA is TGTGCCAGCAGCTGGAGGGGCCGGGACAGACCGAATCAGCCCCAGCATTTT. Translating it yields CASSWRGRDRPNQPQHF.

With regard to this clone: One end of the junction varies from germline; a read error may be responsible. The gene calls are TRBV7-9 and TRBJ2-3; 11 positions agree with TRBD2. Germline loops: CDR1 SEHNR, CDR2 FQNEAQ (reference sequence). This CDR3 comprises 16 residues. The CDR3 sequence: CASSSSGGRGTDTQYF. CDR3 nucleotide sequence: TGTGCCAGCAGCTCTAGCGGGGGGAGAGGCACCGATACGCAGTATTTT. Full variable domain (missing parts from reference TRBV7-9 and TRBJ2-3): DTGVSQNPRHKITKRGQNVTFRCDPISEHNRLYWYRQTLGQGPEFLTYFQNEAQLEKSRLLSDRFSAERPKGSFSTLEIQRTEQGDSAMYLCASSSSGGRGTDTQYFGPGTRLTVL.

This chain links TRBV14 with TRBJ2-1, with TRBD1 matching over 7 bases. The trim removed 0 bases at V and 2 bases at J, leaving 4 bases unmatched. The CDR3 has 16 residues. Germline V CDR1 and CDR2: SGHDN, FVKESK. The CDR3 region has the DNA TGTGCCAGCAGCCAAGATAATGACAGGGCCTACAATGAGCAGTTCTTC. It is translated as CASSQDNDRAYNEQFF.